The 20 T cell receptor beta chains presented below share a single source sample, sequenced in a study of T cell repertoires in cytomegalovirus infection. TCRdb re-analysed the reads in MiXCR, keeping a single row per CDR3 protein. This table holds nearly 650,000 distinct CDR3 sequences, 20% to 25% found once. The sample taken for sequencing was CD8+ T cells from PBMCs. Receptors originate from a human donor in good health (CMV status not recorded). Some clones in this sample may be carry-over from other donors' samples.

The chain links TRBV15 to TRBJ2-1; tentatively, D is TRBD2 (5 bases). Germline CDR1 LNHNV, CDR2 YYDKDF (reference sequence). V gave up 2 bases and J gave up 8 bases, with 16 bases separating them. CDR3 size: 15 residues. The CDR3 DNA follows: TGTGCCACCAGCAGACCAGCGACGGGATGGTATGAGCAGTTCTTC. Amino acids: CATSRPATGWYEQFF.

This clonotype was seen only a few times. The V gene is TRBV29-1, the J gene TRBJ2-7, with D tentatively TRBD2 (6 bases). This CDR3 has 14 residues. Germline V gene data show CDR1 as SQVTM and CDR2 as ANQGSEA. The germline V and J ends were trimmed by 3 bases and 5 bases, with 17 bases remaining between them. This CDR3 reads CSVDGGSGYNEQYF. CDR3 nucleotides: TGCAGCGTTGATGGGGGGTCAGGCTACAACGAGCAGTACTTC.

This clonotype was seen more than once but under ten times. This chain uses TRBV5-5 with TRBJ1-2; TRBD1 agrees at 9 bases. Per germline, CDR1 SGHKS and CDR2 YYEKEE (reference sequence). With 0 bases clipped from V and 5 bases from J, the junction kept 5 bases outside the gene matches. The CDR3 runs 15 residues. Written as DNA, the CDR3 is TGTGCCAGCAGCTTGGTCCTCGGACAGGGGTATGGCTACACCTTC. Its translation is CASSLVLGQGYGYTF. Drawing the rest from reference TRBV5-5 and TRBJ1-2, the complete variable domain is DAGVTQSPTHLIKTRGQQVTLRCSPISGHKSVSWYQQVLGQGPQFIFQYYEKEERGRGNFPDRFSARQFPNYSSELNVNALLLGDSALYLCASSLVLGQGYGYTFGSGTRLTVV.

This clonotype was counted many times. The V gene is TRBV5-4, the J gene TRBJ1-2; no reliable D call. Germline V gene sequence: CDR1 SGHNT, CDR2 YYREEE (reference sequence). The CDR3 runs 13 residues. The V end was cut by 4 bases, the J end by 6 bases, with 13 bases between. The chain's CDR3 is CASSGERSNGYTF. In DNA, the CDR3 is TGTGCCAGCAGCGGGGAAAGGAGTAATGGCTACACCTTC.

V gene TRBV27 combines with J gene TRBJ1-2; D is uncertain. This CDR3 comprises 15 residues. Deletions cut 0 bases from V and 0 bases from J, with 8 bases between. CDR1 and CDR2 from the germline V gene are MNHEY and SMNVEV (reference sequence). The DNA for the CDR3 is TGTGCCAGCAGTTTATCGCCGAATCCTAACTATGGCTACACCTTC. Its protein is CASSLSPNPNYGYTF.

The rearrangement links TRBV11-2 to TRBJ1-2; 7 bases are a match to TRBD1. Germline V CDR1 and CDR2: SGHAT, FQNNGV. Trimming removed 5 bases from V and 3 bases from J; junction bases left unmatched: 12. The CDR3 totals 16 residues. The CDR3: CASSPLAGQRYYGYTF. CDR3 bases: TGTGCCAGCAGCCCATTAGCGGGACAGCGATACTATGGCTACACCTTC.

This clonotype has just a few counts. J is TRBJ2-6 and V is TRBV7-9, with TRBD2 identical over 11 bases. The germline CDR1 and CDR2 sequences are SEHNR and FQNEAQ (reference sequence). This CDR3 spans 18 amino acids. Germline trimming cut 4 bases from V and 0 bases from J; bases unmatched to any gene: 5. The CDR3 here is CASSSTSGGPSGANVLTF. The CDR3 DNA reads TGTGCCAGCAGCTCCACTAGCGGGGGCCCCTCTGGGGCCAACGTCCTGACTTTC.

This sequence joins TRBV20-1 and TRBJ2-1; D is unresolved. This CDR3 region has 14 residues. The germline V gene encodes CDR1 DFQATT and CDR2 SNEGSKA (reference sequence). V shed 0 bases and J shed 2 bases, with 8 bases lying between them. CDR3 bases: TGCAGTGCTAGAGATGTGGGAACCTACAATGAGCAGTTCTTC. Its translation: CSARDVGTYNEQFF.

This clonotype was counted only a few times. The chain links TRBV19 to TRBJ1-1; TRBD1 matches at 7 bases. Germline CDR1 reads LNHDA; CDR2 reads SQIVND (reference sequence). V was pared by 8 bases and J by 3 bases, with 9 bases of the junction left unmatched. The CDR3 has 14 residues. CDR3 sequence: CASYSGTVDTEAFF. CDR3 nucleotide sequence: TGTGCCAGTTACTCCGGGACAGTGGACACTGAAGCTTTCTTT. Full variable domain (missing parts from reference TRBV19 and TRBJ1-1): DGGITQSPKYLFRKEGQNVTLSCEQNLNHDAMYWYRQDPGQGLRLIYYSQIVNDFQKGDIAEGYSVSREKKESFPLTVTSAQKNPTAFYLCASYSGTVDTEAFFGQGTRLTVV.

This clonotype was counted only a few times. The genes are TRBV10-3 and TRBJ2-1, with TRBD2 matching 8 bases. With V trimmed by 6 bases and J by 0 bases, 10 bases remained unmatched. Per the germline V gene, CDR1 is ENHRY and CDR2 is SYGVKD. The CDR3 spans 17 residues. The CDR3 reads CAIRPGGASSSYNEQFF. The DNA for the CDR3 is TGTGCCATCAGACCGGGGGGGGCGAGTAGCTCCTACAATGAGCAGTTCTTC.

This clonotype was recorded many times. The gene calls are TRBV6-6 and TRBJ2-2, with no clear D. Germline V gene lookup returns CDR1 MNHNY and CDR2 SVGAGI (reference sequence). The CDR3 runs to 14 residues. Between the trimmed V and J ends, which lost 5 bases and 5 bases, there was a span of 12 bases. The DNA for the CDR3 is TGTGCCAGCAGTGTCTTTGGGGTTACCGGGGAGCTGTTTTTT. This gives the protein CASSVFGVTGELFF.

CDR3 loop: CASSEWFGQRNYGYTF. CDR3 in DNA: TGTGCCAGCAGTGAATGGTTCGGACAGCGAAACTATGGCTACACCTTC. The rearrangement links TRBV2 to TRBJ1-2, with D perhaps TRBD1 (6 bases). The CDR3 consists of 16 residues. Germline lookup yields CDR1 SNHLY and CDR2 FYNNEI. Trimming took off 2 bases at V and 2 bases at J, with 15 bases between the two ends. The full variable domain, completed using reference TRBV2 and TRBJ1-2, is EPEVTQTPSHQVTQMGQEVILRCVPISNHLYFYWYRQILGQKVEFLVSFYNNEISEKSEIFDDQFSVERPDGSNFTLKIRSTKLEDSAMYFCASSEWFGQRNYGYTFGSGTRLTVV.

The chain employs TRBV28 and TRBJ1-1; 9 nucleotides line up with TRBD1. J lost 8 bases, V lost 5 bases, and 9 bases had no gene match. Germline V gene sequence: CDR1 MDHEN, CDR2 SYDVKM. The CDR3 is 14 residues long. CDR3 in DNA: TGTGCCAGCAGTGCCCACAGGGGGCGGGTAGAAGCTTTCTTT. It encodes CASSAHRGRVEAFF.

Many counts were recorded for this clonotype. The rearrangement joins TRBV7-8 to TRBJ2-1; D call uncertain. The V end was cut by 5 bases, the J end by 9 bases, with 8 bases between. Germline loops: CDR1 SGHVS, CDR2 FQNEAQ. This CDR3 is built from 11 residues. The DNA for the CDR3 is TGTGCCAGCAGCGCCAAAGGTGAGCAGTTCTTC. This sequence encodes CASSAKGEQFF.

This clonotype was counted between two and nine times. The CDR3 DNA is TGTGCCAGCATGTCAGGGGCGTCCTACAATGAGCAGTTCTTC. Its translation: CASMSGASYNEQFF. The chain links TRBV6-1 to TRBJ2-1, with D maybe TRBD1 (6 bases). The CDR3 runs 14 residues. Trimming stripped 7 bases from V and 1 base from J, with 11 bases between. In germline, CDR1 is MNHNS, CDR2 SASEGT.

The rearrangement uses TRBV4-1 and TRBJ2-5; D remains ambiguous. The V and J ends lost 3 bases and 3 bases respectively, with 11 bases between them. CDR3 length: 14 amino acids. Germline V gene lookup returns CDR1 MGHRA and CDR2 YSYEKL. The chain's CDR3 is CASSQSPVEETQYF. The CDR3 nucleotides are TGCGCCAGCAGCCAGTCCCCCGTGGAAGAGACCCAGTACTTC.

A remark on this clonotype: At one end, the junction sequence differs from germline, possibly due to a read error. V and J are TRBV9 and TRBJ2-2, with D unresolved. From germline, CDR1 is SGDLS and CDR2 YYNGEE. The CDR3 contains 12 residues. This chain's CDR3 is CASSENSGELFF. As DNA, the CDR3 is TGTGCCAGCAGTGAGAACTCCGGGGAGCTGTTTTTT.

The J gene is TRBJ2-4, the V gene TRBV7-3; D call uncertain. The CDR3 covers 16 residues. V was trimmed by 2 bases and J by 8 bases, leaving 19 bases between them. The V gene's germline CDR1 is SGHTA and CDR2 FQGTGA. CDR3 nucleotides: TGTGCCAGCAGCTTAGTCGGTGGGCCTCGCGGATACATTCAGTACTTC. Translating gives CASSLVGGPRGYIQYF.

This chain connects TRBV14 to TRBJ2-1; D not certain. CDR3 length: 12 amino acids. V gave up 4 bases and J gave up 5 bases, with 6 bases separating them. Germline-derived CDR1 and CDR2 are SGHDN and FVKESK. CDR3 residues: CASSRVHNEQFF. The CDR3 bases are TGTGCCAGCAGCCGGGTCCACAATGAGCAGTTCTTC.

This chain uses TRBV20-1 with TRBJ1-3; a weak D match, TRBD1 (5 bases). The V end was cut by 5 bases, the J end by 1 base, with 12 bases between. The CDR3 length is 14 residues. Germline V gives CDR1 DFQATT, CDR2 SNEGSKA (reference sequence). The CDR3 nucleotides are TGCAGTGCTGGGACTTACTCTTCTGGAAACACCATATATTTT. Translating it yields CSAGTYSSGNTIYF.